This T cell receptor beta chain was retrieved from a study of cytomegalovirus exposure and HLA in healthy donors. This clone was picked up a small number of times. Its specificity is not known. The PCR contained 60 Vbeta and 13 Jbeta primers. Under the authors' procedure: It was a later analysis that counted around 85 million unique TCR beta chains, of which roughly 10 million were shared. Method: immunoSEQ multiplex PCR; TCRdb's copy keeps in-frame clones and lacks some. V and J calls plus clone size are reproduced from that table; the DNA served to infer D and trimming. The sample records 100,000 or so clones, approximately 11% being singletons. Trimming removed 6 bases from V and 9 bases from J; junction bases left unmatched: 14. The germline gives CDR1 SQVTM, CDR2 ANQGSEA. The CDR3 is 15 amino acids. Study results and limitations: In a later analysis, V- and J-gene trimming of beta chains associated with a DCLRE1C missense variant, replicated independently. In vitro work confirmed that a few CMV-associated chains recognize CMV antigens.

The rearrangement uses TRBV29-1 and TRBJ1-6; 7 positions match TRBD1. The receptor comes from a man in his forties in good health and CMV-seropositive. Sample: PBMCs. This CDR3 reads CSVRLTGGQSSPLHF. The CDR3 DNA is TGCAGCGTCCGACTAACCGGGGGACAGAGTTCACCCCTCCACTTT.